A single sample is the source of the 8 T cell receptor beta chains below, sequenced in a study of T cell repertoires in cytomegalovirus infection. Antigens for these TCRs are unknown. TCRdb processed the reads anew with MiXCR; each CDR3 protein has one entry. This repertoire shows approximately 500,000 distinct CDR3 sequences, 33% found once; its top ten account for roughly a sixth. Sequencing was performed on cultured PBMCs, taken from culture after CMV antigen stimulation. These receptors came from a human donor in good health (CMV status not recorded). Some clones in this sample may be carry-over from other donors' samples.

In this sample, this clonotype turned up once. The chain joins TRBV15 to TRBJ2-3; 10 bases fit TRBD2. Per germline, CDR1 LNHNV and CDR2 YYDKDF (reference sequence). V lost 8 bases to trimming and J lost 0 bases; unmatched junction nucleotides: 11. CDR3 length equals 17 residues. The CDR3 nucleotides read TGTGCCACCGTGAGCCCCCTACTAGCGGGAAGCACAGATACGCAGTATTTT. Its translation is CATVSPLLAGSTDTQYF.

V gene TRBV10-3 combines with J gene TRBJ2-7; D unclear. Germline V gene lookup returns CDR1 ENHRY and CDR2 SYGVKD. The CDR3 is 15 amino acids. V lost 3 bases, J lost 0 bases, and 12 bases lay in between. The CDR3 region has the DNA TGTGCCATCAGTGATATGTTGGCAGGCTCCTACGAGCAGTACTTC. Translation gives CAISDMLAGSYEQYF.

The V and J genes are TRBV7-3 and TRBJ2-3; 8 bases agree with TRBD2. After removal of 5 bases from V and 10 bases from J, the junction contained 14 bases not matched to a gene. The CDR3 runs 15 residues. Germline V gives CDR1 SGHTA, CDR2 FQGTGA. The CDR3 DNA is TGTGCCAGCAGCCCGCAATCGACGTCGGGGGGGGCGCAGTATTTT. Translation: CASSPQSTSGGAQYF.

This sequence joins TRBV20-1 and TRBJ1-6; D is undetermined. V was clipped by 3 bases and J by 4 bases, with 16 bases between them. The germline V gene has CDR1 DFQATT and CDR2 SNEGSKA (reference sequence). CDR3 length: 16 amino acids. The CDR3: CSASRGVALYNSPLHF. In DNA, the CDR3 is TGCAGTGCTAGTCGCGGGGTAGCCCTGTATAATTCACCCCTCCACTTT.

At least ten counts were recorded for this clonotype. The chain employs TRBV7-9 and TRBJ2-1; 7 bases align to TRBD1. Germline lookup yields CDR1 SEHNR and CDR2 FQNEAQ (reference sequence). The CDR3 consists of 13 residues. After removal of 2 bases from V and 7 bases from J, the junction contained 2 bases not matched to a gene. The CDR3 DNA sequence: TGTGCCAGCAGCTTAAGGGGGCAAAATGAGCAGTTCTTC. Residues: CASSLRGQNEQFF.

This chain uses TRBV24-1 with TRBJ2-1, with TRBD2 identical over 9 bases. The V gene's germline CDR1 is KGHDR and CDR2 SFDVKD. The CDR3 consists of 18 residues. V dropped 4 bases and J dropped 3; count of bases not matched to a gene: 12. The CDR3 spells CATSDLPIAGEIYNEQFF. The DNA for the CDR3 is TGTGCCACCAGTGACCTTCCTATAGCGGGAGAAATCTACAATGAGCAGTTCTTC.

This clonotype was detected ten times or more. The rearrangement links TRBV12-3 or TRBV12-4 to TRBJ2-3; maybe TRBD2 (6 bases). The V end lost 5 bases, the J end lost 5 bases, and 17 bases lay between the germline ends. This CDR3 is 15 amino acids long. CDR3 DNA sequence: TGTGCCAGCAGTCCTCCGGGGGAAGGGAAAGATACGCAGTATTTT. Protein: CASSPPGEGKDTQYF.

V is TRBV20-1 and J is TRBJ1-5, with D hard to call. The length of the CDR3 is 11 residues. The V gene's germline CDR1 is DFQATT and CDR2 SNEGSKA (reference sequence). V lost 5 bases and J 1 base, leaving 3 bases between the germline ends. The CDR3 DNA sequence: TGCAGTGCTCAGAGCAATCAGCCCCAGCATTTT. It specifies CSAQSNQPQHF.